Reported below is one T cell receptor (beta chain). Its cognate antigen is unknown. This record comes from a study of T-cell memory formation after mild COVID-19. Findings of the study overall: Clones that contracted from day 15 to 85 were balanced CD4/CD8, while later expanders leaned CD4+.

Using constant-segment primers, 5'RACE produced TCR alpha and TCR beta cDNA libraries carrying sample barcodes and UMIs. TCRdb itself ran the 5' RACE reads through MiXCR, one entry per CDR3 protein. The sample lists hundreds of thousands of distinct CDR3 sequences, roughly 21% occurring once. Trimming removed 6 bases from V and 1 base from J; junction bases left unmatched: 4. The CDR3 is made up of 15 amino acids. Looked up from germline, CDR1 is SGHTA and CDR2 is FQGTGA. This clonotype was sampled from an adult woman who had mild COVID-19 (a few samples of this study predate the infection). Cell type and time point are not known. The chain carries TRBV7-3 and TRBJ2-3; 10 positions match TRBD2. Sequencing was carried out using PBMCs or a T cell subset sorted from them (not recorded which). The DNA of the CDR3 is TGTGCCAGCAGTAGCGGGAGGCGGGGCACAGATACGCAGTATTTT. Its translation: CASSSGRRGTDTQYF.